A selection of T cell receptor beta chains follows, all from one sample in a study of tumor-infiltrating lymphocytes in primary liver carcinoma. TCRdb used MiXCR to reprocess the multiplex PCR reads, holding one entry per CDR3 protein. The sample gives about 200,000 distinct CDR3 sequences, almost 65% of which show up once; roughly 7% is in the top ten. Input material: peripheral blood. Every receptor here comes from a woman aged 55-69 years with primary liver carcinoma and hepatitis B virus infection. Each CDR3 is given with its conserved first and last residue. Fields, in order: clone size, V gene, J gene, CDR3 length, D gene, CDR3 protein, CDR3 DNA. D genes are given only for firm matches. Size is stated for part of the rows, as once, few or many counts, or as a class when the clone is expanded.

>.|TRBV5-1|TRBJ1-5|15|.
CASTQRTTSNQPQHF
TGCGCCAGCACCCAACGGACAACCAGCAATCAGCCCCAGCATTTT
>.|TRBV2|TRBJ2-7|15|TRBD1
CASRDPGQGFHEQYF
TGTGCCAGCAGGGACCCGGGACAGGGGTTCCACGAGCAGTACTTC
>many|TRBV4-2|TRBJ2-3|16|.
CASSQGGVSSTDTQYF
TGTGCCAGCAGCCAAGGCGGCGTATCTAGCACAGATACGCAGTATTTT
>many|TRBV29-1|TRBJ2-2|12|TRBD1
CSARTGAGELFF
TGCAGCGCTAGGACAGGGGCCGGGGAGCTGTTTTTT
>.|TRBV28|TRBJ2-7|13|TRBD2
CASSFRTSYEQYF
TGTGCCAGCAGTTTTAGGACTAGCTACGAGCAGTACTTC
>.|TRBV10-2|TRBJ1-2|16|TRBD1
CASRLQMGTGEHGYTF
TGCGCCAGCAGACTCCAAATGGGGACAGGCGAACATGGCTACACCTTC
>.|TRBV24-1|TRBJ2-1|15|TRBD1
CATSDPGQFANEQFF
TGTGCCACCAGTGACCCGGGACAGTTCGCCAATGAGCAGTTCTTC
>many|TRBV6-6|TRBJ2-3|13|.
CASSAGRADTQYF
TGTGCCAGCAGTGCCGGCAGGGCAGATACGCAGTATTTT
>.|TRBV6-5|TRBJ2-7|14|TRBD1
CASSLTSTGNTQYF
TGTGCTAGCAGTCTTACCTCGACAGGGAATACGCAGTACTTC
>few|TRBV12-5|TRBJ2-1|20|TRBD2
CASGYVPTSGTSGVYNEQFF
TGTGCTAGTGGTTATGTCCCGACTAGCGGGACTAGTGGAGTTTACAATGAGCAGTTCTTC
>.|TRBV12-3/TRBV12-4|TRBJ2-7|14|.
CASSFRTEGREQYF
TGTGCCAGCAGTTTTCGGACGGAGGGCCGCGAGCAGTACTTC
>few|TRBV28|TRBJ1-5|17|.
CASSLWQGISSNQPQHF
TGTGCCAGCAGTTTATGGCAGGGAATTTCTAGCAATCAGCCCCAGCATTTT
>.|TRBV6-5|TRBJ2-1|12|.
CTGSPQPNEQFF
TGTACCGGCAGCCCACAGCCCAATGAGCAGTTCTTC
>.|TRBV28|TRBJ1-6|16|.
CASSLSFQGSNSPLHF
TGTGCCAGCAGTTTATCATTTCAGGGATCAAATTCACCCCTCCACTTT
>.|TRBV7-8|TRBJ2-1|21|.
CASSLPAGQGGSGSSYNEQFF
TGTGCCAGCAGCTTACCGGCGGGTCAGGGCGGTAGCGGAAGCTCCTACAATGAGCAGTTCTTC
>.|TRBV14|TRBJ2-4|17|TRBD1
CASSQEGQGLAKNIQYF
TGTGCCAGCAGCCAAGAGGGACAGGGGCTAGCCAAAAACATTCAGTACTTC
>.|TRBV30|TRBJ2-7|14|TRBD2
CAWGGTSGFYEQYF
TGTGCCTGGGGTGGGACTAGTGGATTCTACGAGCAGTACTTC
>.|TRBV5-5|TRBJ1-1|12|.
CASNYKNTEAFF
TGTGCCAGCAACTATAAGAACACTGAAGCTTTCTTT
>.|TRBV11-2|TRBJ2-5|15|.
CANSSDRGAGETQYF
TGTGCCAACAGCTCAGATAGAGGGGCCGGGGAGACCCAGTACTTC
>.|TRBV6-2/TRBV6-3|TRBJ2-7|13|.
CASLQQGPYEQYF
TGTGCCAGCCTCCAACAGGGACCCTACGAGCAGTACTTC
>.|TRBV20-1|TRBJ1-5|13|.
CSASPAIHRPQHF
TGCAGTGCTAGCCCGGCCATACATCGGCCCCAGCATTTT
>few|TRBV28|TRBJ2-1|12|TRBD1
CASSTTRGEQFF
TGTGCCAGCAGTACAACCAGGGGGGAGCAGTTCTTC
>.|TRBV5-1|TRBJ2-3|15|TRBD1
CASSSDRDHTDTQYF
TGCGCCAGCAGCTCCGACAGGGACCACACAGATACGCAGTATTTT
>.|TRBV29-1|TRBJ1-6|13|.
CSVREGQNSPPHF
TGCAGCGTCCGAGAGGGCCAGAATTCACCCCCCCACTTT
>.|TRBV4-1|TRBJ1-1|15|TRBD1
CASSRTGQVGTEAFF
TGCGCCAGTAGCCGCACGGGACAGGTGGGCACTGAAGCTTTCTTT
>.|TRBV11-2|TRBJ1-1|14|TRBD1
CASSFGDRNTEAFF
TGTGCCAGCAGCTTTGGGGACAGGAACACTGAAGCTTTCTTT
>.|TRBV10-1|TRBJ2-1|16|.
CATSESGSTKYNEQFF
TGCGCCACCAGTGAGAGCGGATCGACTAAGTACAATGAGCAGTTCTTC
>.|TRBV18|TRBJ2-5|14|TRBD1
CASSPSDRGETQYF
TGTGCCAGCTCACCTTCAGACAGGGGGGAGACCCAGTACTTC
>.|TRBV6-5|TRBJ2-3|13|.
CASSHSGRDSQYF
TGTGCCAGCAGTCACTCGGGTCGGGACTCACAGTATTTT
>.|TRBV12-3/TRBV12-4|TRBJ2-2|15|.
CASSPGSSTDGELFF
TGTGCCAGCTCACCGGGGAGTAGCACTGACGGGGAGCTGTTTTTT
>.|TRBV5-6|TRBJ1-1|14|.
CANSFRPAGEAAFF
TGTGCCAACAGCTTTAGACCAGCCGGTGAGGCAGCTTTCTTT
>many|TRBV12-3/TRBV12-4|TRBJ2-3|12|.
CASSRLPDTQYF
TGTGCCAGCAGTCGACTCCCAGATACGCAGTATTTT
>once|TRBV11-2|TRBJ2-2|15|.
CASSLSGVGTGELFF
TGTGCTAGCAGCCTTTCAGGAGTCGGAACCGGGGAGCTGTTTTTT
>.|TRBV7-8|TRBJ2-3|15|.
CAGSSVPEPGDTQYF
TGTGCCGGCAGCTCAGTCCCAGAGCCGGGGGATACGCAGTATTTT
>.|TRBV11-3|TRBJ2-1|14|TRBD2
CANSARLAGNEQFF
TGTGCCAACAGCGCAAGGCTAGCGGGAAATGAGCAGTTCTTC
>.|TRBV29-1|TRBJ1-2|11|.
CSTGHGNGYTF
TGCAGCACTGGACACGGAAACGGCTACACCTTC
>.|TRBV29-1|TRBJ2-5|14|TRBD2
CSIDYPSGSETQYF
TGCAGCATCGATTATCCTAGCGGGAGTGAGACCCAGTACTTC
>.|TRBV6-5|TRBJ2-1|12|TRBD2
CASSYSGGYESF
TGTGCCAGCAGTTACTCGGGGGGGTACGAGTCCTTC
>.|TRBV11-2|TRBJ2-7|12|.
CASSPLTYERYF
TGTGCCAGCAGCCCACTGACTTACGAGCGGTACTTC
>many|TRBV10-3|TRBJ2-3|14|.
CAISPDEDTDTQYF
TGTGCCATCAGCCCAGACGAAGACACAGATACGCAGTATTTT
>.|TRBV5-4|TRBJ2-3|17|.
CASSPNPTGILSDTQYF
TGTGCCAGCAGCCCCAATCCAACAGGGATCTTATCAGATACGCAGTATTTT
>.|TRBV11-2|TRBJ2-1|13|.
CASSLEGAGQKFF
TGTGCCAGCAGCTTAGAGGGAGCGGGACAGAAATTCTTC
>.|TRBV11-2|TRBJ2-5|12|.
CASRLDREAQYF
TGTGCCAGCAGATTAGATAGGGAGGCCCAGTACTTC
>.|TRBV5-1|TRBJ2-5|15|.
CASSRGMGPRETQYF
TGCGCCAGCAGCAGGGGAATGGGGCCACGAGAGACCCAGTACTTC
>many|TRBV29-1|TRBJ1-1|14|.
CSVALRGYRTEAFF
TGCAGCGTTGCCTTACGGGGGTACCGCACTGAAGCTTTCTTT
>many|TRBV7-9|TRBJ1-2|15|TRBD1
CASSATGTGPYGYTF
TGTGCCAGCAGCGCGACCGGGACAGGGCCTTATGGCTACACCTTC
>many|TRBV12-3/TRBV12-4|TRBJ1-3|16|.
CASSFPRVREGNTIYF
TGTGCCAGCAGTTTCCCCAGGGTCAGGGAGGGAAACACCATATATTTT
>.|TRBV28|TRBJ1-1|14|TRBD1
CASSPGTGATEAFF
TGTGCCAGCAGCCCCGGGACAGGGGCCACTGAAGCTTTCTTT